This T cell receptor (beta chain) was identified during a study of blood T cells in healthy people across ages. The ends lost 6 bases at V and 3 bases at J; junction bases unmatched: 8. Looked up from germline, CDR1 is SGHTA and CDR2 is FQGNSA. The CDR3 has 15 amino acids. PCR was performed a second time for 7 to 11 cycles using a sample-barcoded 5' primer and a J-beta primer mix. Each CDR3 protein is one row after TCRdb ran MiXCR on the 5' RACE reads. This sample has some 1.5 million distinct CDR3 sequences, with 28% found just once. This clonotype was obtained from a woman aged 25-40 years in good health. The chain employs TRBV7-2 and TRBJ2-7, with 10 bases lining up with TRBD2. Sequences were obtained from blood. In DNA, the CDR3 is TGTGCCAGCAGGTTAAGACTAGCGGGCCACTACGAGCAGTACTTC. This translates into CASRLRLAGHYEQYF.